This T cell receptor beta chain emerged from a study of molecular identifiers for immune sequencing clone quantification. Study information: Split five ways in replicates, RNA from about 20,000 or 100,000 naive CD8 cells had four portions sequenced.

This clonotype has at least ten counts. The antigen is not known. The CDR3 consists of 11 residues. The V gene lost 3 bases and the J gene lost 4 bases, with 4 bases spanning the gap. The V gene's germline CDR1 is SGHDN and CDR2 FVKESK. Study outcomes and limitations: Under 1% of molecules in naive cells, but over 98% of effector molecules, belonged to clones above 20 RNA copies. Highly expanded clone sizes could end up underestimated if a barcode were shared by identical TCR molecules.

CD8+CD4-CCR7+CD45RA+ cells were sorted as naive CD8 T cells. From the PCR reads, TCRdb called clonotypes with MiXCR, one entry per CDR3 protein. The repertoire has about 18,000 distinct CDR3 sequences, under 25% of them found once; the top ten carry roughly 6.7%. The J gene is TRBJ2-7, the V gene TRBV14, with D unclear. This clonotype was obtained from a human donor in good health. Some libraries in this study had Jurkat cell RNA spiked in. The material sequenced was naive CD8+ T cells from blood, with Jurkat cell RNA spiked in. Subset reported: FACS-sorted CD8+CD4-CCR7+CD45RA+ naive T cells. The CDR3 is CASSQGYEQYF. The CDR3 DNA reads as TGTGCCAGCAGCCAGGGGTACGAGCAGTACTTC.